These 27 T cell receptor beta chains originate from one sample sequenced in a study of radiotherapy plus CTLA-4 blockade in lung cancer. The method was immunoSEQ multiplex PCR; TCRdb's version includes in-frame clones alone and lacks a portion of them. Of around 71,000 clones in the sample, approximately 76% were seen once. The sample here was peripheral blood, taken from a patient treated with radiotherapy plus ipilimumab. These receptors were taken from a human donor with non-small cell lung cancer whose response to radiotherapy plus ipilimumab could not be evaluated. Some clones in this sample may be carry-over from other donors' samples.

DNA for the CDR3: TGTGCCAGCAGCTTGGGGAGGACTGAAGCTTTCTTT. Amino acids: CASSLGRTEAFF. J is TRBJ1-1 and V is TRBV7-8; D not certain. Germline V CDR1 and CDR2: SGHVS, FQNEAQ. The CDR3 length is 12 residues. Trimming took 3 bases from V and 5 from J, leaving 7 bases between them.

The genes are TRBV25-1 and TRBJ2-3, with 12 bases fitting TRBD2. The V gene's germline CDR1 is MGHDK and CDR2 SYGVNS. The trim removed 4 bases at V and 5 bases at J, leaving 7 bases unmatched. The CDR3 totals 16 residues. The CDR3 protein is CASSVGLAGLVDTQYF. The CDR3 bases are TGTGCCAGCAGTGTCGGACTAGCGGGGTTGGTAGATACGCAGTATTTT.

This sequence joins TRBV6-1 and TRBJ2-3; 7 bases fit TRBD2. Per germline, CDR1 MNHNS and CDR2 SASEGT. The CDR3 has 16 residues. The V and J ends lost 3 bases and 3 bases, in that order; junction bases with no gene match: 9. CDR3 region: CASSDVGGGRTDTQYF. In nucleotides, the CDR3 is TGTGCCAGCAGTGACGTTGGGGGGGGACGGACAGATACGCAGTATTTT.

The chain combines TRBV30 with TRBJ2-7; a weak D match, TRBD1 (5 bases). The CDR3 runs 13 residues. Germline V CDR1 and CDR2: GTSNPN, SVGIG (reference sequence). V was clipped by 7 bases and J by 6 bases, with 19 bases between them. This CDR3 is CALSREQGREQYF. As DNA, the CDR3 is TGTGCCTTATCCAGGGAACAAGGGCGCGAGCAGTACTTC.

V usage is TRBV5-7 and J usage is TRBJ1-1, with D maybe TRBD1 (5 bases). TRBV5-7 is noted as an ORF with a role that remains uncertain. This CDR3 is built from 14 residues. The V and J ends lost 4 bases and 3 bases respectively, with 13 bases between them. CDR3 bases: TGTGCCAGCAGCATAAGGCAGGGTCACACTGAAGCTTTCTTT. Translation: CASSIRQGHTEAFF.

V gene TRBV27 combines with J gene TRBJ2-1; D is perhaps TRBD1 (6 bases). Germline CDR1 MNHEY, CDR2 SMNVEV (reference sequence). This CDR3 comprises 15 residues. The ends were cut back, 6 bases at V and 5 bases at J, with 17 bases in the middle. CDR3 DNA: TGTGCCAGCAGGGTATCGCAGGGGTTCAACAATGAGCAGTTCTTC. This sequence encodes CASRVSQGFNNEQFF.

This rearrangement joins TRBV15 to TRBJ2-7, with TRBD1 matching over 7 bases. V shed 4 bases, J shed 2 bases, and the junction held 2 bases outside the gene matches. Germline V CDR1 and CDR2: LNHNV, YYDKDF (reference sequence). The CDR3 consists of 13 residues. CDR3 in DNA: TGTGCCACCAGCAAGGGGGCTACCTACGAGCAGTACTTC. Translated, it gives CATSKGATYEQYF.

V and J are TRBV30 and TRBJ1-1; 8 bases map to TRBD1. There are 14 residues in the CDR3. CDR1 is GTSNPN, CDR2 SVGIG, per germline (reference sequence). Unmatched junction bases numbered 5, after V lost 2 bases and J lost 3 bases. The CDR3 region is CAWSPQGEDTEAFF. In nucleotides, the CDR3 is TGTGCCTGGAGTCCACAGGGGGAGGACACTGAAGCTTTCTTT.

The V and J genes are TRBV18 and TRBJ2-6, with 7 nucleotides matching TRBD1. The V gene's germline CDR1 is KGHSH and CDR2 LQKENI. J was trimmed by 1 base and V by 0 bases; bases with no gene match: 3. The length of the CDR3 is 17 residues. In DNA, the CDR3 is TGTGCCAGCTCACCACCCGAGGGGGCGTCTGGGGCCAACGTCCTGACTTTC. This sequence encodes CASSPPEGASGANVLTF.

This chain uses TRBV2 with TRBJ2-1; 15 bases are shared with TRBD2. The CDR3 consists of 15 residues. CDR1 and CDR2 (germline): SNHLY, FYNNEI. Trimming removed 6 bases from V and 7 bases from J; junction bases left unmatched: 4. The CDR3 region has the DNA TGTGCCAGCAGAAGGACTAGCGGGGGGGCGAATGAGCAGTTCTTC. The encoded protein is CASRRTSGGANEQFF.

This clone has only one observation. This chain uses TRBV29-1 with TRBJ1-2; 7 bases map to TRBD1. The length of the CDR3 is 12 residues. After removal of 5 bases from V and 3 bases from J, the junction contained 3 bases not matched to a gene. The germline V gene has CDR1 SQVTM and CDR2 ANQGSEA. The CDR3 DNA reads TGCAGCGTTCTGACAGGGTACTATGGCTACACCTTC. As protein: CSVLTGYYGYTF.

This rearrangement joins TRBV7-8 to TRBJ2-5; TRBD2 agrees at 9 bases. From germline, CDR1 is SGHVS and CDR2 FQNEAQ. V gave up 2 bases and J gave up 1 base; unmatched junction bases: 5. The CDR3 loop spans 16 amino acids. Here the CDR3 DNA reads TGTGCCAGCAGCTTAAGTGATAGCGGGGGCCAAGAGACCCAGTACTTC. This sequence encodes CASSLSDSGGQETQYF.

The J gene is TRBJ2-7, the V gene TRBV5-1, with 12 bases identical to TRBD1. This CDR3 is built from 15 residues. J was trimmed by 6 bases and V by 3 bases; bases with no gene match: 7. CDR1 and CDR2 (germline): SGHRS, YFSETQ. This CDR3 is CASSWGTGGSGEQYF. CDR3 DNA: TGCGCCAGCAGCTGGGGGACAGGGGGCTCGGGCGAGCAGTACTTC.

This chain connects TRBV4-3 to TRBJ2-1, with 7 bases aligning to TRBD1. J lost 2 bases, V lost 0 bases, and 1 base had no gene match. CDR1 LGHNA and CDR2 YSLEER come from the germline V gene. CDR3 length: 15 residues. The CDR3 here is CASSQDRGTYNEQFF. The CDR3 DNA reads TGCGCCAGCAGCCAAGACAGGGGGACCTACAATGAGCAGTTCTTC.

This clone appeared a few times. V usage is TRBV5-1 and J usage is TRBJ1-6; tentative D call: TRBD1 (5 bases). V lost 2 bases to trimming and J lost 10 bases, with 19 bases between them. CDR3 length equals 16 residues. The germline CDR1 and CDR2 sequences are SGHRS and YFSETQ. The CDR3, as DNA: TGCGCCAGCAGCTTTACGCTAGGCAGGGTTAACTCACCCCTCCACTTT. It specifies CASSFTLGRVNSPLHF.

The chain links TRBV7-2 to TRBJ1-2; 8 bases are a match to TRBD1. The CDR3 runs 12 residues. From germline, CDR1 is SGHTA and CDR2 FQGNSA. After removal of 5 bases from V and 10 bases from J, the junction contained 6 bases not matched to a gene. CDR3 sequence (DNA): TGTGCCAGCAGCCCCGGACAGGGAGCCTACACCTTC. It is translated as CASSPGQGAYTF.

The DNA of the CDR3 is TGTGCCAGCAGCTTAGGCAGAGGGATGAACACTGAAGCTTTCTTT. Translated: CASSLGRGMNTEAFF. The rearrangement links TRBV7-2 to TRBJ1-1; D remains ambiguous. The germline V gene has CDR1 SGHTA and CDR2 FQGNSA. Trimming took off 1 base at V and 0 bases at J, with 9 bases between the two ends. This CDR3 region has 15 residues.

This chain joins TRBV19 and TRBJ1-6; a possible D gene is TRBD1 (5 bases). V was trimmed by 5 bases and J by 3 bases, leaving 11 bases between them. Germline lookup yields CDR1 LNHDA and CDR2 SQIVND (reference sequence). This CDR3 spans 15 amino acids. Here the CDR3 reads CASSAGRNYNSPLHF. In DNA form, the CDR3 reads TGTGCCAGTAGTGCGGGGCGCAACTATAATTCACCCCTCCACTTT. The full variable domain, rest sourced from reference TRBV19 and TRBJ1-6, is DGGITQSPKYLFRKEGQNVTLSCEQNLNHDAMYWYRQDPGQGLRLIYYSQIVNDFQKGDIAEGYSVSREKKESFPLTVTSAQKNPTAFYLCASSAGRNYNSPLHFGNGTRLTVT.

This clone was recorded only once. The rearrangement joins TRBV6-6 to TRBJ1-2; D is unresolved. Germline lookup yields CDR1 MNHNY and CDR2 SVGAGI (reference sequence). The CDR3 has 15 amino acids. Trimming cost V 0 bases and J 4 bases, with 12 bases left between them. The DNA for the CDR3 is TGTGCCAGCAGTTACTCCACGCTGAGGTCCTATGGCTACACCTTC. This gives the protein CASSYSTLRSYGYTF.

The CDR3 loop is CSVEGLSGTGSMGGELFF. CDR3 bases: TGCAGCGTTGAAGGGCTCTCCGGGACAGGGTCTATGGGCGGGGAGCTGTTTTTT. This sequence joins TRBV29-1 and TRBJ2-2, with 9 bases fitting TRBD1. V was pared by 1 base and J by 7 bases, with 16 bases of the junction left unmatched. Germline assignment: CDR1 SQVTM and CDR2 ANQGSEA. This CDR3 has 18 amino acids.

The genes are TRBV4-2 and TRBJ1-1; 11 positions match TRBD1. The CDR3 is made up of 15 amino acids. In germline, CDR1 is LGHNA, CDR2 YNFKEQ. Trimming cost V 3 bases and J 5 bases; bases outside gene matches: 5. CDR3 in amino acids: CASSQAGQGGTEAFF. The CDR3, as DNA: TGTGCCAGCAGCCAGGCGGGACAGGGGGGAACTGAAGCTTTCTTT.

The rearrangement uses TRBV9 and TRBJ2-2; 7 nucleotides match TRBD2. In germline, CDR1 is SGDLS, CDR2 YYNGEE. V lost 0 bases and J lost 7; bases outside the gene matches: 9. The CDR3 covers 16 residues. The CDR3 DNA is TGTGCCAGCAGCGTAGAATCGGGGGGATTGGGCGGGGAGCTGTTTTTT. Its translation is CASSVESGGLGGELFF.

The chain employs TRBV28 and TRBJ2-7, with 8 bases fitting TRBD2. Per the germline V gene, CDR1 is MDHEN and CDR2 is SYDVKM. V shed 7 bases, J shed 4 bases, and the junction held 9 bases outside the gene matches. The CDR3 totals 14 residues. The CDR3: CASNQGGGTYEQYF. The CDR3, as DNA: TGTGCCAGCAATCAGGGCGGGGGGACTTACGAGCAGTACTTC.

The gene calls are TRBV10-3 and TRBJ2-7, with D maybe TRBD1 (5 bases). V was pared by 6 bases and J by 3 bases, with 12 bases between. Looked up from germline, CDR1 is ENHRY and CDR2 is SYGVKD. The CDR3 consists of 13 residues. CDR3 protein: CAISDFQGYEQYF. In DNA form, the CDR3 reads TGTGCCATCAGCGATTTCCAGGGCTACGAGCAGTACTTC.

In DNA form, the CDR3 reads TGTGCCAGCAGCTTACCCCTGGGCGGGGGTACGAACAATGAGCAGTTCTTC. As protein: CASSLPLGGGTNNEQFF. The chain couples TRBV7-2 to TRBJ2-1; 7 bases match TRBD2. V was pared by 2 bases and J by 5 bases, with 12 bases of the junction left unmatched. CDR3 length: 17 residues. Germline CDR1 and CDR2: SGHTA and FQGNSA.

The J gene is TRBJ1-1, the V gene TRBV2; D gene ambiguous. The CDR3 loop spans 13 amino acids. V lost 7 bases and J 0 bases, leaving 9 bases between the germline ends. CDR1 SNHLY and CDR2 FYNNEI come from the germline V gene. The DNA for the CDR3 is TGTGCCAGCATATCGGACTTGAACACTGAAGCTTTCTTT. It specifies CASISDLNTEAFF. Looking up the rest from reference TRBV2 and TRBJ1-1 gives the full variable domain: EPEVTQTPSHQVTQMGQEVILRCVPISNHLYFYWYRQILGQKVEFLVSFYNNEISEKSEIFDDQFSVERPDGSNFTLKIRSTKLEDSAMYFCASISDLNTEAFFGQGTRLTVV.

This clone has only one observation. One end of the junction is discordant with germline, which a read error may explain. This chain uses TRBV7-7 with TRBJ2-1, with a tentative D call TRBD2 (5 bases). In germline, CDR1 is SSHAT, CDR2 FNYEAQ (reference sequence). The CDR3 contains 17 residues. The CDR3 nucleotides are TGTGCTAGCAGCTTAGCCCCTACGGGGTTCCTGGACAATGAGCAGTTCTTC. This sequence encodes CASSLAPTGFLDNEQFF.